A selection of T cell receptor beta chains follows, all from one sample in a study of cytomegalovirus exposure and HLA in healthy donors. Clones were read by immunoSEQ multiplex PCR, and TCRdb kept only the in-frame ones, dropping some. The sample contains 150,000 to 200,000 clones, roughly 82% of which appear only once. Sequenced: PBMCs. All receptors derive from a man aged 18 to 35 in good health and CMV-seropositive. Both conserved end residues are part of each CDR3. A D gene is named only where the DNA matches it firmly. For some rows the clone size is stated as once, few or many, or as a class when expanded; others skip it.

d_gene: NA
len: 15
j_gene: TRBJ2-5
v_gene: TRBV4-3
abundance: NA
CDR3aa: CASSQEAGSVKTQYF
CDR3nt: TGCGCCAGCAGCCAAGAAGCAGGTTCTGTCAAGACCCAGTACTTC

d_gene: NA
len: 14
j_gene: TRBJ2-2
v_gene: TRBV27
abundance: NA
CDR3aa: CASSSGQNTGELFF
CDR3nt: TGTGCCAGCAGTTCGGGACAGAACACCGGGGAGCTGTTTTTT

d_gene: TRBD1
len: 17
j_gene: TRBJ1-5
v_gene: TRBV19
abundance: once
CDR3aa: CASTTPRGQGPNQPQHF
CDR3nt: TGTGCCAGTACCACTCCCAGGGGACAGGGGCCTAATCAGCCCCAGCATTTT

d_gene: NA
len: 13
j_gene: TRBJ2-3
v_gene: TRBV30
abundance: NA
CDR3aa: CAWSELVRDTQYF
CDR3nt: TGTGCCTGGAGTGAATTGGTACGGGATACGCAGTATTTT

d_gene: TRBD1
len: 18
j_gene: TRBJ2-7
v_gene: TRBV7-6
abundance: NA
CDR3aa: CASSLEYWGTGASDEQYF
CDR3nt: TGTGCCAGCAGCTTAGAATATTGGGGGACAGGGGCTTCGGACGAGCAGTACTTC

d_gene: NA
len: 13
j_gene: TRBJ1-4
v_gene: TRBV6-5
abundance: NA
CDR3aa: CASSYRSLEKLFF
CDR3nt: TGTGCCAGCAGTTACCGGTCTCTGGAAAAACTGTTTTTT

d_gene: TRBD2
len: 15
j_gene: TRBJ2-7
v_gene: TRBV5-1
abundance: NA
CDR3aa: CASSLPSGATYEQYF
CDR3nt: TGCGCCAGCAGCTTGCCTAGCGGGGCGACCTACGAGCAGTACTTC

d_gene: NA
len: 15
j_gene: TRBJ2-7
v_gene: TRBV28
abundance: NA
CDR3aa: CASSGGRDLLSEQYF
CDR3nt: TGTGCCAGCAGCGGCGGCAGGGATCTATTGAGCGAGCAGTACTTC

d_gene: TRBD2
len: 21
j_gene: TRBJ2-3
v_gene: TRBV7-3
abundance: NA
CDR3aa: CASSLGWGTSGVDPSTDTQYF
CDR3nt: TGTGCCAGCAGCCTCGGGTGGGGGACTAGCGGGGTCGACCCTAGCACAGATACGCAGTATTTT

d_gene: TRBD2
len: 17
j_gene: TRBJ2-2
v_gene: TRBV11-2
abundance: few
CDR3aa: CASSPRYSGRNTGELFF
CDR3nt: TGTGCCAGCAGCCCCCGATATAGCGGGAGGAACACCGGGGAGCTGTTTTTT

d_gene: TRBD1
len: 18
j_gene: TRBJ1-2
v_gene: TRBV27
abundance: NA
CDR3aa: CASSTTGGQGATYYGYTF
CDR3nt: TGTGCCAGCAGTACCACCGGGGGACAGGGGGCCACATACTATGGCTACACCTTC

d_gene: NA
len: 12
j_gene: TRBJ2-5
v_gene: TRBV5-1
abundance: NA
CDR3aa: CASSLAGETQYF
CDR3nt: TGCGCCAGCAGCTTGGCAGGAGAGACCCAGTACTTC

d_gene: NA
len: 17
j_gene: TRBJ2-3
v_gene: TRBV11-2
abundance: NA
CDR3aa: CASMGGGPLSGTDTQYF
CDR3nt: TGTGCCAGCATGGGGGGAGGCCCCCTCTCTGGCACAGATACGCAGTATTTT

d_gene: NA
len: 13
j_gene: TRBJ2-1
v_gene: TRBV7-7
abundance: NA
CDR3aa: CASSRSQGNEQFF
CDR3nt: TGTGCCAGCAGCCGTAGCCAGGGCAATGAGCAGTTCTTC

d_gene: TRBD1
len: 14
j_gene: TRBJ1-4
v_gene: TRBV2
abundance: NA
CDR3aa: CASRRTGVGEKLFF
CDR3nt: TGTGCCAGCAGACGGACAGGGGTGGGGGAAAAACTGTTTTTT

d_gene: NA
len: 12
j_gene: TRBJ2-1
v_gene: TRBV7-9
abundance: NA
CDR3aa: CASSLGSEEQFF
CDR3nt: TGTGCCAGCAGCTTAGGTAGCGAGGAGCAGTTCTTC

d_gene: NA
len: 15
j_gene: TRBJ1-5
v_gene: TRBV7-6
abundance: NA
CDR3aa: CASSSRAQGDQPQHF
CDR3nt: TGTGCCAGCAGCTCCAGGGCGCAGGGCGATCAGCCCCAGCATTTT

d_gene: NA
len: 15
j_gene: TRBJ2-3
v_gene: TRBV6-5
abundance: NA
CDR3aa: CASSRSGQGTDTQYF
CDR3nt: TGTGCCAGCAGCCGGAGCGGGCAGGGCACAGATACGCAGTATTTT

d_gene: NA
len: 10
j_gene: TRBJ2-7
v_gene: TRBV20-1
abundance: NA
CDR3aa: CSARINEQYF
CDR3nt: TGCAGTGCTAGAATTAACGAGCAGTACTTC

d_gene: NA
len: 16
j_gene: TRBJ2-7
v_gene: TRBV27
abundance: NA
CDR3aa: CASSFPGRGDIYEQYF
CDR3nt: TGTGCCAGCAGTTTTCCCGGCCGGGGAGACATCTACGAGCAGTACTTC

d_gene: TRBD2
len: 18
j_gene: TRBJ2-2
v_gene: TRBV27
abundance: NA
CDR3aa: CASSSQRLAGENTGELFF
CDR3nt: TGTGCCAGCAGTTCACAAAGACTAGCGGGAGAGAACACCGGGGAGCTGTTTTTT

d_gene: NA
len: 14
j_gene: TRBJ2-3
v_gene: TRBV30
abundance: NA
CDR3aa: CAWRRRGSTDTQYF
CDR3nt: TGTGCCTGGAGAAGACGGGGGAGCACAGATACGCAGTATTTT

d_gene: NA
len: 19
j_gene: TRBJ2-6
v_gene: TRBV5-6
abundance: NA
CDR3aa: CASSPGEFSLESGANVLTF
CDR3nt: TGTGCCAGCAGCCCTGGGGAGTTTAGTCTGGAGTCTGGGGCCAACGTCCTGACTTTC

d_gene: NA
len: 13
j_gene: TRBJ2-1
v_gene: TRBV11-2
abundance: NA
CDR3aa: CASSPGRYNEQFF
CDR3nt: TGTGCCAGCAGCCCCGGGAGATACAATGAGCAGTTCTTC

d_gene: TRBD2
len: 16
j_gene: TRBJ2-5
v_gene: TRBV27
abundance: NA
CDR3aa: CASSLRGTSAQETQYF
CDR3nt: TGTGCCAGCAGTTTAAGGGGGACTAGCGCTCAAGAGACCCAGTACTTC